Described below is a single TCR beta chain sequence and its context. This sample is drawn from a study of blood T cell repertoires in COVID-19. Assay: immunoSEQ multiplex PCR; the TCRdb copy retains only in-frame clones and omits some. The table shows some 140,000 clones, with roughly 88% occurring only once. This CDR3 region has 16 residues. CDR1 is WSHSY and CDR2 is SAAADI in the germline V gene. J was trimmed by 3 bases and V by 3 bases; bases with no gene match: 5. The clonotype comes from a man in his sixties or seventies with active COVID-19. Material for sequencing was peripheral blood. The V and J genes are TRBV10-2 and TRBJ2-3; 11 bases align to TRBD2. CDR3 sequence (DNA): TGCGCCAGCAGTGACTTAGCGGGAGGGTGGACAGATACGCAGTATTTT. This translates into CASSDLAGGWTDTQYF.